Each of the 17 T cell receptor beta chains below was sequenced from the same sample in a study of blood T cell repertoires in COVID-19. Generated by immunoSEQ multiplex PCR, the TCRdb table keeps only in-frame clones and is missing some. Here the sample spans roughly 200,000 clones, around 85% being singletons. Material for sequencing was peripheral blood. The receptors stem from a woman aged 60-70 years with acute or convalescent COVID-19.

The V call is TRBV18, the J call TRBJ2-7; D gene uncertain. This CDR3 contains 12 residues. Trimming left V 3 bases short and J 3 bases short, with 6 bases between. From germline, CDR1 is KGHSH and CDR2 LQKENI. Here the CDR3 DNA reads TGTGCCAGCTCACCTGGAGTCTACGAGCAGTACTTC. This codes for CASSPGVYEQYF.

The gene calls are TRBV4-1 and TRBJ2-1; no clear D gene. The ends were cut back, 0 bases at V and 1 base at J, with 10 bases in the middle. CDR1 and CDR2 from the germline V gene are MGHRA and YSYEKL. This CDR3 comprises 16 residues. The CDR3 region is CASSQEVTLSYNEQFF. The CDR3 DNA follows: TGCGCCAGCAGCCAAGAAGTCACTTTGTCCTACAATGAGCAGTTCTTC.

Only one count was recorded for this clone. V is TRBV5-1 and J is TRBJ2-2; 9 bases fit TRBD2. V shed 0 bases and J 7 bases; nucleotides not matched to a gene: 13. The CDR3 loop spans 18 amino acids. Germline V gene sequence: CDR1 SGHRS, CDR2 YFSETQ. The CDR3 sequence is CASSLDGVAGVLDGELFF. The CDR3 DNA is TGCGCCAGCAGCTTGGATGGAGTAGCGGGGGTCCTGGACGGGGAGCTGTTTTTT.

This chain joins TRBV29-1 and TRBJ1-1; 7 bases match TRBD1. The CDR3 is 15 amino acids. V shed 1 base and J 2 bases; nucleotides not matched to a gene: 7. The germline CDR1 and CDR2 sequences are SQVTM and ANQGSEA. CDR3 in amino acids: CSVEAKQGRNTEAFF. CDR3 in DNA: TGCAGCGTTGAAGCTAAACAGGGGAGAAACACTGAAGCTTTCTTT.

The chain is built from TRBV28 and TRBJ2-7; no clear D gene. There are 12 residues in the CDR3. The V gene's germline CDR1 is MDHEN and CDR2 SYDVKM. Trimming took off 3 bases at V and 4 bases at J, with 7 bases between the two ends. This CDR3 reads CASSLPGYEQYF. DNA for the CDR3: TGTGCCAGCAGTTTGCCCGGTTACGAGCAGTACTTC.

The chain has TRBV2 and TRBJ1-1; D is possibly TRBD1 (5 bases). Germline CDR1 SNHLY, CDR2 FYNNEI. Trimming removed 1 base from V and 5 bases from J, with 8 bases in between. The CDR3 covers 13 residues. This chain's CDR3 is CASSEDRNTEAFF. For the CDR3, the DNA is TGTGCCAGCAGTGAAGACAGGAATACTGAAGCTTTCTTT.

This rearrangement joins TRBV5-8 to TRBJ2-7, with D possibly TRBD2 on 5 matching bases. The CDR3 covers 14 residues. V lost 5 bases and J lost 0, with 12 bases in between. The germline V gene has CDR1 SGHTS and CDR2 YDEGEE. As DNA, the CDR3 is TGTGCCAGCAGTCGGGGATCCAGCTCCTACGAGCAGTACGTC. Its translation is CASSRGSSSYEQYV.

J is TRBJ2-1 and V is TRBV27; 11 bases match TRBD2. This CDR3 is 16 amino acids long. V dropped 6 bases and J dropped 9; count of bases not matched to a gene: 13. Germline V CDR1 and CDR2: MNHEY, SMNVEV (reference sequence). The CDR3 nucleotides are TGTGCCAGCAGCTTCTGGGAACTAGCGGGAGAGCCTGAGCAGTTCTTC. This gives the protein CASSFWELAGEPEQFF.

This clone was seen once. The rearrangement links TRBV2 to TRBJ2-7, with 10 bases identical to TRBD2. CDR1 is SNHLY, CDR2 FYNNEI, per germline. V shed 7 bases, J shed 2 bases, and the junction held 5 bases outside the gene matches. CDR3 length equals 14 residues. CDR3 sequence reads: CASKPSGRPYEQYV. The CDR3 DNA reads TGTGCCAGCAAACCTAGCGGGAGACCCTACGAGCAGTACGTC.

The sample holds one count of this clone. Other DNA sequences in the same sample also yield this CDR3. The chain joins TRBV3-1 (or the pseudogene TRBV3-2) to TRBJ1-5, with D unclear. The CDR3 loop spans 15 amino acids. The germline gives CDR1 LGHDT, CDR2 YNNKEL (reference sequence). The V and J ends lost 1 base and 0 bases respectively, with 7 bases between them. Here the CDR3 DNA reads TGTGCCAGCAGCCAAGGTAGCGCTAGCAATCAGCCCCAGCATTTT. The encoded protein is CASSQGSASNQPQHF.

This rearrangement joins TRBV7-8 to TRBJ1-5; the D gene is possibly TRBD1 (5 bases). This CDR3 has 12 residues. Germline-derived CDR1 and CDR2 are SGHVS and FQNEAQ. The V end was cut by 5 bases, the J end by 5 bases, with 7 bases between. CDR3 DNA: TGTGCCAGCAGCCGCAGGGATCAGCCCCAGCATTTT. Its protein product is CASSRRDQPQHF.

The V and J genes are TRBV5-1 and TRBJ2-6; D perhaps matches TRBD1 (5 bases). V was pared by 4 bases and J by 1 base, with 27 bases between. CDR3 length: 21 residues. Looked up from germline, CDR1 is SGHRS and CDR2 is YFSETQ. The CDR3 nucleotides are TGCGCCAGCAGCCTCAAGGGGCTTCCCAACTCCATACTATCTGGGGCCAACGTCCTGACTTTC. Its translation is CASSLKGLPNSILSGANVLTF.

The chain links TRBV28 to TRBJ2-7; tentative D call: TRBD2 (6 bases). CDR3 length: 14 amino acids. Trimming stripped 5 bases from V and 4 bases from J, with 15 bases between. The V gene's germline CDR1 is MDHEN and CDR2 SYDVKM. CDR3 in DNA: TGTGCCAGCAGTCCACGTGCGGGAAGATACGAGCAGTACTTC. This codes for CASSPRAGRYEQYF.

The chain joins TRBV23-1 to TRBJ2-2; 7 bases line up with TRBD2. TRBV23-1 is reported as an ORF; its role is uncertain. This CDR3 region has 15 residues. Trimming took 5 bases from V and 0 from J; bases not matched to a gene: 3. CDR3 region: CASSSGNPNTGELFF. CDR3 bases: TGCGCCAGCAGTAGCGGGAACCCGAACACCGGGGAGCTGTTTTTT.

This chain connects TRBV2 to TRBJ1-5; no reliable D call. CDR1 and CDR2 (germline): SNHLY, FYNNEI. This CDR3 comprises 16 residues. V dropped 2 bases and J dropped 3 bases, with 14 bases sitting between them. The CDR3 sequence: CASSERPTADNQPQHF. The CDR3 nucleotides are TGTGCCAGCAGTGAACGACCTACAGCTGACAATCAGCCCCAGCATTTT.

The chain has TRBV2 and TRBJ2-3; D uncertain. Trimming took 4 bases from V and 1 from J, leaving 12 bases between them. Germline-derived CDR1 and CDR2 are SNHLY and FYNNEI. This CDR3 comprises 15 residues. CDR3 amino acids: CASSGLGTGTDTQYF. CDR3 DNA: TGTGCCAGCAGTGGTCTAGGAACCGGCACAGATACGCAGTATTTT.

The chain uses TRBV19 and TRBJ2-1, with 9 bases matching TRBD1. CDR1 is LNHDA and CDR2 is SQIVND in the germline V gene (reference sequence). Losses at the gene ends were 5 bases for V and 9 bases for J; bases not matched to a gene: 8. The CDR3 is made up of 14 amino acids. The DNA for the CDR3 is TGTGCCAGTAGTGGGGGGGACAGGGTCGGTGAGCAGTTCTTC. The encoded protein is CASSGGDRVGEQFF.